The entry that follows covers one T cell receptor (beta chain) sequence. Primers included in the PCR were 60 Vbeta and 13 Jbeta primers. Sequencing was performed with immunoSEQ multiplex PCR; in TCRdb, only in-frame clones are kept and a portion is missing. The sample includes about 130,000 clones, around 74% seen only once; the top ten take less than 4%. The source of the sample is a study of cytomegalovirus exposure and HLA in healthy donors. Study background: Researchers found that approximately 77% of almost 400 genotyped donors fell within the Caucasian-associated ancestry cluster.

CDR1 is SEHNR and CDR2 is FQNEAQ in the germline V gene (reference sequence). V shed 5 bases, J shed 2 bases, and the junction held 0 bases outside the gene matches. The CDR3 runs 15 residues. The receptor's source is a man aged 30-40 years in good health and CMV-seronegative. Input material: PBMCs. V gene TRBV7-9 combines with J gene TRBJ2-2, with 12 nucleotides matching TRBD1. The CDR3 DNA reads TGTGCCAGCAGCGGGACAGGGGGCAACACCGGGGAGCTGTTTTTT. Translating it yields CASSGTGGNTGELFF.